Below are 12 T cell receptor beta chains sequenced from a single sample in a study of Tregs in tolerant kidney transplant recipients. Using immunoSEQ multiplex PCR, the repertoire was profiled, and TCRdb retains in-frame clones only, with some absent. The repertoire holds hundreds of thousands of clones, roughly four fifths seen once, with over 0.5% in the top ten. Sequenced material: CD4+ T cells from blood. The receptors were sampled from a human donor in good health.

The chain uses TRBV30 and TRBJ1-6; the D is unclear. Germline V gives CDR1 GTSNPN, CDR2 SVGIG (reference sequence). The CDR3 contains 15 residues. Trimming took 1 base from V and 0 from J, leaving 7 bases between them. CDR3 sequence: CAWSGLSSYNSPLHF. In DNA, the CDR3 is TGTGCCTGGAGTGGTCTCAGCTCCTATAATTCACCCCTCCACTTT.

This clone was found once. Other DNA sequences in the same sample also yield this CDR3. CDR3 DNA: TGTGCCAGCAGTTACTCCGGGGGGGAGGAGACCCAGTACTTC. Protein product: CASSYSGGEETQYF. The chain links TRBV6-5 to TRBJ2-5; 8 nucleotides match TRBD2. Germline CDR1 MNHEY, CDR2 SVGAGI. This CDR3 spans 14 amino acids. With 0 bases clipped from V and 5 bases from J, the junction kept 2 bases outside the gene matches.

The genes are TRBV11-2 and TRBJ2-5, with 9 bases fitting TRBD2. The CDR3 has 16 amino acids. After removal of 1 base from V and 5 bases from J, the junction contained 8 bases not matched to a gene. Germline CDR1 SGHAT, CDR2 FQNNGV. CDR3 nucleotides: TGTGCCAGCAGCTTAGTAGGCGGGGGGGCCGGGGAGACCCAGTACTTC. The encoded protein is CASSLVGGGAGETQYF.

In nucleotides, the CDR3 is TGTGCTAGTGGTTTGGCGGGGGGGACTGAAGCTTTCTTT. Its protein product is CASGLAGGTEAFF. The V call is TRBV12-5, the J call TRBJ1-1; TRBD1 is a possible D gene (5 bases). Germline loops: CDR1 LGHNT, CDR2 FRNRAP. The V gene lost 1 base and the J gene lost 5 bases, with 8 bases spanning the gap. This CDR3 has 13 amino acids.

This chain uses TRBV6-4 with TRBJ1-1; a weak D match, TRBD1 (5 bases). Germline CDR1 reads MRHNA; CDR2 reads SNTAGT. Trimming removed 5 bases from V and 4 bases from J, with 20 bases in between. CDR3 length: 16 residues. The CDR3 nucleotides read TGTGCCAGCAGTAAACCTCTGGGGGTTTCGGCCACTGAAGCTTTCTTT. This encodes CASSKPLGVSATEAFF.

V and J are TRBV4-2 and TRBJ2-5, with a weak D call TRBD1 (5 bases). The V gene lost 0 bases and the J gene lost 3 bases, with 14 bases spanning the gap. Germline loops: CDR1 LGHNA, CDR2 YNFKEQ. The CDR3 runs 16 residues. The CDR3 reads CASSQDRWQGKETQYF. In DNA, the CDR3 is TGTGCCAGCAGCCAAGATAGGTGGCAGGGAAAAGAGACCCAGTACTTC.

DNA of the CDR3: TGCGCCAGCAGCAATTACAGGGGAGTGACAGATACGCAGTATTTT. This sequence encodes CASSNYRGVTDTQYF. The V gene is TRBV5-1, the J gene TRBJ2-3, with 7 bases identical to TRBD1. The CDR3 runs 15 residues. Germline V lookup: CDR1 SGHRS, CDR2 YFSETQ. V was clipped by 4 bases and J by 3 bases; unmatched bases: 8.

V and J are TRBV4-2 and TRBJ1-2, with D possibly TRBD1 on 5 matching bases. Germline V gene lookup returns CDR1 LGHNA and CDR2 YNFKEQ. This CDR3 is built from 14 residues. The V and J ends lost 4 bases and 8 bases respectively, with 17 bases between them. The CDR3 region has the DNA TGTGCCAGCAGCCTCGCCGGGACGGGGAGAGGCTACACCTTC. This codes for CASSLAGTGRGYTF.

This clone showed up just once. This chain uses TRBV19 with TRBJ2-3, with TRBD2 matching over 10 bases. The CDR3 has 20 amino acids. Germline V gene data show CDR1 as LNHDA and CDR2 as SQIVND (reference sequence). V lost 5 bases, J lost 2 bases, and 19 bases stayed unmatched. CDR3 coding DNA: TGTGCCAGTAGTCCGAGACCCCTAGCGGGGGCCGACCTTGACACAGATACGCAGTATTTT. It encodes CASSPRPLAGADLDTDTQYF.

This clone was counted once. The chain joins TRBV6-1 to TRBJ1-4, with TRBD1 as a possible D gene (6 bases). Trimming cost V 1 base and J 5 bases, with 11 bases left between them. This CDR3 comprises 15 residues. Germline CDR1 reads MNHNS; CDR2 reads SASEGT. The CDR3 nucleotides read TGTGCCAGCAGTGAAGGGACAGCGGGAAATGAAAAACTGTTTTTT. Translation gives CASSEGTAGNEKLFF.

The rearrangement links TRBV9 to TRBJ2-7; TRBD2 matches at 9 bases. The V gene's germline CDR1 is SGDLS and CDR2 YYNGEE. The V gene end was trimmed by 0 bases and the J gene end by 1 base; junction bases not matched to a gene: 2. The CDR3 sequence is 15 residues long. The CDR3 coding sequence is TGTGCCAGCAGCGTAGGGACTAGCGTTTCCTACGAGCAGTACTTC. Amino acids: CASSVGTSVSYEQYF.

The CDR3 reads CASSWGLEQYF. CDR3 coding DNA: TGTGCCAGCAGTTGGGGGCTTGAGCAGTACTTC. The chain recombines TRBV2 with TRBJ2-5; D might be TRBD1 (6 bases). The CDR3 length is 11 residues. The germline V gene encodes CDR1 SNHLY and CDR2 FYNNEI. Trimming took off 5 bases at V and 11 bases at J, with 12 bases between the two ends.